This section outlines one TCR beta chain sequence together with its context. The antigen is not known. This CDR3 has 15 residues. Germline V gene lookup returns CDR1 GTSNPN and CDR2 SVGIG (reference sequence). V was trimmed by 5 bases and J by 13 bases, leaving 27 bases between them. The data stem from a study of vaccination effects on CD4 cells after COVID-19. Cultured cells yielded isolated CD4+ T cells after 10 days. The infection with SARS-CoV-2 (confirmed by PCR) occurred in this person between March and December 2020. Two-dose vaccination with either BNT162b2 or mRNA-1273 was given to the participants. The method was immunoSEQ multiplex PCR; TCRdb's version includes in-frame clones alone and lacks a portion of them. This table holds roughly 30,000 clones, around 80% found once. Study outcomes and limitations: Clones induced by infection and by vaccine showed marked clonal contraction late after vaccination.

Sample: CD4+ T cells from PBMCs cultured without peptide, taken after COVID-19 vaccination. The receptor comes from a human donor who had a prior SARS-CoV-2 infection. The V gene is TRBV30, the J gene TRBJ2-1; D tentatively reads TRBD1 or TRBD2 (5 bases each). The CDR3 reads CAWSITSASRGLQFF. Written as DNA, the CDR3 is TGTGCCTGGTCCATTACTTCGGCCTCCCGGGGCCTACAGTTCTTC. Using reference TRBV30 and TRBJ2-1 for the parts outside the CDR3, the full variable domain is SQTIHQWPATLVQPVGSPLSLECTVEGTSNPNLYWYRQAAGRGLQLLFYSVGIGQISSEVPQNLSASRPQDRQFILSSKKLLLSDSGFYLCAWSITSASRGLQFFGPGTRLTVL.